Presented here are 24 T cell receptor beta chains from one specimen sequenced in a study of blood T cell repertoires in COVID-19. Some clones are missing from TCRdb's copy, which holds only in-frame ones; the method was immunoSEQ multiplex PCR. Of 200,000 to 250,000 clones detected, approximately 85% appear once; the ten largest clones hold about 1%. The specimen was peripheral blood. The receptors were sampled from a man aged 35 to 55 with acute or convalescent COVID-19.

The CDR3 sequence is CASSLAGTMKTQYF. The CDR3 bases are TGTGCCAGCAGCTTAGCGGGGACAATGAAGACCCAGTACTTC. The chain has TRBV11-2 and TRBJ2-5; possible D gene TRBD1, 6 bases. V was clipped by 1 base and J by 6 bases, with 12 bases between them. This CDR3 contains 14 residues. Per germline, CDR1 SGHAT and CDR2 FQNNGV.

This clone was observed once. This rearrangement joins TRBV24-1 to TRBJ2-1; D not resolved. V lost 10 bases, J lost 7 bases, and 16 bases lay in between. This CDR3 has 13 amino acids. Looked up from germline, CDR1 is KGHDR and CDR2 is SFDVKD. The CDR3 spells CATSSSARNEQFF. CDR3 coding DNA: TGTGCCACTTCGTCCTCGGCTAGGAATGAGCAGTTCTTC.

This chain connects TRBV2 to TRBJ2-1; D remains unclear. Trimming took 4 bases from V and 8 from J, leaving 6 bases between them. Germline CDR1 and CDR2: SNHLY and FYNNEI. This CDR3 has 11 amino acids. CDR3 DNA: TGTGCCAGCAGTGTCTTCGATGAGCAGTTCTTC. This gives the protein CASSVFDEQFF.

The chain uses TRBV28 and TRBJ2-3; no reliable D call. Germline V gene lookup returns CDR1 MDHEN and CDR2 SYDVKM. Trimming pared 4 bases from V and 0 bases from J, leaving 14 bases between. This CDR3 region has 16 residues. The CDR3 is CASSYSLQVSTDTQYF. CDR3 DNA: TGTGCCAGCAGTTATTCGTTGCAGGTTAGCACAGATACGCAGTATTTT.

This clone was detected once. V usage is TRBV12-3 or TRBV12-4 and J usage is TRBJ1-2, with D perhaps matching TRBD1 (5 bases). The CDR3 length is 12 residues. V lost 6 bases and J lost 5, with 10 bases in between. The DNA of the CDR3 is TGTGCCAGCAGCCCTCGGGGGTATGGCTACACCTTC. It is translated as CASSPRGYGYTF.

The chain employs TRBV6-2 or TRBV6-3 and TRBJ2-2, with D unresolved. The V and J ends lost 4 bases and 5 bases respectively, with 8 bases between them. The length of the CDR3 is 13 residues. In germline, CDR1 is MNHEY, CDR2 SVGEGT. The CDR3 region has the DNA TGTGCCAGCAGTTTTCGGTCGACCGGGGAGCTGTTTTTT. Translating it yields CASSFRSTGELFF.

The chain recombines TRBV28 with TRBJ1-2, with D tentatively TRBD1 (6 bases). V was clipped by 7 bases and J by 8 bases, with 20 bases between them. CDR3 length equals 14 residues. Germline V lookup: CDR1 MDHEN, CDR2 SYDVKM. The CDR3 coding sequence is TGTGCCAGCACTCGAACCGGGACACTATACGGCTACACCTTC. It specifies CASTRTGTLYGYTF.

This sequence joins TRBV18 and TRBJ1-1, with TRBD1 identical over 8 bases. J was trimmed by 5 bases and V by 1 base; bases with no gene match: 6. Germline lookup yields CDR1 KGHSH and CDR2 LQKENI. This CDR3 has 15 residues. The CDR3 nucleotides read TGTGCCAGCTCACCACTGTCAGGGGGCGAGACTGAAGCTTTCTTT. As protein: CASSPLSGGETEAFF.

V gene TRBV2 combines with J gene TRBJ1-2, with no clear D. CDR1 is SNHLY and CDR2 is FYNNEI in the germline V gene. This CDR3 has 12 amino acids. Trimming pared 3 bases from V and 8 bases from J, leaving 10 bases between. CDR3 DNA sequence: TGTGCCAGCAGTGAGGGCAACCAGGGCTACACCTTC. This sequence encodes CASSEGNQGYTF.

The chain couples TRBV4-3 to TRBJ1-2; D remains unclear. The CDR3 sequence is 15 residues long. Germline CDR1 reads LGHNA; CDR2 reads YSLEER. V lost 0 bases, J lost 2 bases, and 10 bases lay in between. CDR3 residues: CASSQDSTANYGYTF. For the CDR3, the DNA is TGCGCCAGCAGCCAAGATTCCACAGCAAACTATGGCTACACCTTC.

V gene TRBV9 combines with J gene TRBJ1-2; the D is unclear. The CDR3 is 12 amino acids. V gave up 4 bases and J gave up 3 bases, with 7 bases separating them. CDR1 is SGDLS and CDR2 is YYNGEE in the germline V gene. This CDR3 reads CASSLGDYGYTF. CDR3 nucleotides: TGTGCCAGCAGCCTCGGGGACTATGGCTACACCTTC.

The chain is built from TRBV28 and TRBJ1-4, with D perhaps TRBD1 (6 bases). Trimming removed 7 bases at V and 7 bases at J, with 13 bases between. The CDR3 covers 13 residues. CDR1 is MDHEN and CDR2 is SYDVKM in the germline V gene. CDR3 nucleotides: TGTGCCAGCACCCGGGAGGGGGTTGAAAAACTGTTTTTT. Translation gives CASTREGVEKLFF.

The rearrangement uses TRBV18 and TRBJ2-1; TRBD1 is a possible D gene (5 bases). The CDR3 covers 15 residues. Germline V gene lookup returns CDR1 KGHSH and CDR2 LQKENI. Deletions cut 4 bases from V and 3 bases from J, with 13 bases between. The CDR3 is CASSQTTTDYNEQFF. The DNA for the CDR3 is TGTGCCAGCTCACAAACCACGACAGACTACAATGAGCAGTTCTTC.

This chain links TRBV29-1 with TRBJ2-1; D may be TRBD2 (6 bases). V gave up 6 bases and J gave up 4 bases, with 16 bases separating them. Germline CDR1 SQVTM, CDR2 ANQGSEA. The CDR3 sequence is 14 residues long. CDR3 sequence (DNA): TGCAGCGTAGGAAGGCGGGGCCTATACAATGAGCAGTTCTTC. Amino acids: CSVGRRGLYNEQFF.

The CDR3 reads CASSPTSDRNTEAFF. The CDR3 DNA follows: TGTGCCAGCAGCCCAACTTCCGACAGGAACACTGAAGCTTTCTTT. The chain has TRBV5-4 and TRBJ1-1, with a weak D call TRBD1 (5 bases). This CDR3 has 15 residues. Germline V gene data show CDR1 as SGHNT and CDR2 as YYREEE (reference sequence). The V end was cut by 4 bases, the J end by 1 base, with 14 bases between.

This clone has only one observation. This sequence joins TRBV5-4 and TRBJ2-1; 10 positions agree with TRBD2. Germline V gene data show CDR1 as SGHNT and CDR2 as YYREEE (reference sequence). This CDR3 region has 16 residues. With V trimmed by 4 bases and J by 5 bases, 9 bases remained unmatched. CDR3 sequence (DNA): TGTGCCAGCAGCCCCCCACTAGCGGGGCGAAACAATGAGCAGTTCTTC. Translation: CASSPPLAGRNNEQFF.

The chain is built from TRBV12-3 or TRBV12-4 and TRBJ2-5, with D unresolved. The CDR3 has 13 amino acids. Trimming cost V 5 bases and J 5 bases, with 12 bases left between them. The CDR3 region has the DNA TGTGCCAGCAGTCTCACAGTCCTGGAGACCCAGTACTTC. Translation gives CASSLTVLETQYF.

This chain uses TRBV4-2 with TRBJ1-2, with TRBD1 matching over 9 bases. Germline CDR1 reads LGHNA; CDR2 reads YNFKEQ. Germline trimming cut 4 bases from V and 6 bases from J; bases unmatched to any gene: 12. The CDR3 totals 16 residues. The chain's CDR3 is CASSLGQGIGRNGYTF. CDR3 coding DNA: TGTGCCAGCAGCCTGGGACAGGGAATTGGTAGGAATGGCTACACCTTC.

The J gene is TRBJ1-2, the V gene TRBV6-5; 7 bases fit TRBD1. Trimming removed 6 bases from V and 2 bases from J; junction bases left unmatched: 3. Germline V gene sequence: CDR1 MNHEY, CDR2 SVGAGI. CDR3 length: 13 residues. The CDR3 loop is CASRAGQNYGYTF. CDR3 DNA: TGTGCCAGCAGGGCGGGACAGAACTATGGCTACACCTTC.

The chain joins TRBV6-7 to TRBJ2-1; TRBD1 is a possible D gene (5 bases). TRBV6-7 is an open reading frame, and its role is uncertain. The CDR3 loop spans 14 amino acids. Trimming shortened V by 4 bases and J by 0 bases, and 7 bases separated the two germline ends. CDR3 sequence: CASSCRASYNEQFF. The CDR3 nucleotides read TGTGCCAGCAGTTGCAGGGCCTCCTACAATGAGCAGTTCTTC.

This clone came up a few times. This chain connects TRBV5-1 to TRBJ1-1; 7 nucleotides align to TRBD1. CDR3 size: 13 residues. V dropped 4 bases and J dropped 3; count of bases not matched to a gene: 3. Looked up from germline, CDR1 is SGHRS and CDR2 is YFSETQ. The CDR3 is CASSRDSYTEAFF. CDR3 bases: TGCGCCAGCAGCCGGGACAGCTACACTGAAGCTTTCTTT. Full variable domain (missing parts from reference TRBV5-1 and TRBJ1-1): KAGVTQTPRYLIKTRGQQVTLSCSPISGHRSVSWYQQTPGQGLQFLFEYFSETQRNKGNFPGRFSGRQFSNSRSEMNVSTLELGDSALYLCASSRDSYTEAFFGQGTRLTVV.

CDR3 loop: CASNHYNTDTQYF. In DNA form, the CDR3 reads TGCGCCAGCAATCATTACAACACAGATACGCAGTATTTT. The chain links TRBV5-1 to TRBJ2-3; the D is unclear. The ends were cut back, 6 bases at V and 2 bases at J, with 10 bases in the middle. Germline V gene lookup returns CDR1 SGHRS and CDR2 YFSETQ. The CDR3 totals 13 residues.

The CDR3 reads CASTPYGVEEKLFF. The CDR3 region has the DNA TGTGCCAGCACCCCTTACGGGGTAGAAGAAAAACTGTTTTTT. The chain combines TRBV6-5 with TRBJ1-4; D gene ambiguous. Germline V gene lookup returns CDR1 MNHEY and CDR2 SVGAGI. The length of the CDR3 is 14 residues. V was shortened by 7 bases and J by 8 bases, with 17 bases between the two germline ends.

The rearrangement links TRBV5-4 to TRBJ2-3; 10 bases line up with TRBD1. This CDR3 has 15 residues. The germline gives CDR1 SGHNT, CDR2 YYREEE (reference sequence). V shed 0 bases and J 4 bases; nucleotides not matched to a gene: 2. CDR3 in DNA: TGTGCCAGCAGCTTGGACGGGACAGGGGCAGATACGCAGTATTTT. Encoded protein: CASSLDGTGADTQYF.